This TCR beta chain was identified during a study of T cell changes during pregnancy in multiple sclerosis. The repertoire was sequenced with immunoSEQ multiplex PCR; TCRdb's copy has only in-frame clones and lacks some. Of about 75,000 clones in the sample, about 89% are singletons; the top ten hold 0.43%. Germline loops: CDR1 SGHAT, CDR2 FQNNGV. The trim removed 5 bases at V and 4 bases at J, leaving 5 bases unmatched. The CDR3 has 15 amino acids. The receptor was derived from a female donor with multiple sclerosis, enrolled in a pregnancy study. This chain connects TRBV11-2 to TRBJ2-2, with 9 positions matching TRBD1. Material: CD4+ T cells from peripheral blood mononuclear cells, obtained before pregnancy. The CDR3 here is CASSRNRGPTGELFF. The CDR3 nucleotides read TGTGCCAGCAGCCGCAACAGGGGGCCCACCGGGGAGCTGTTTTTT.